The rows below give T cell receptor beta chains drawn from one sample of a study of CD8+ T cells in alopecia areata. Repertoires were generated with immunoSEQ multiplex PCR, while TCRdb's copy carries only in-frame clones and drops some. The sample consists of 150,000 to 200,000 clones, more than 55% of them appearing once. The material sequenced was CD4+ T cells sorted from blood, taken at week 49, from a patient treated with tofacitinib. Source of these receptors: a human donor with alopecia areata. The CDR3 runs from the conserved cysteine through the conserved F or W. Fields, in order: V gene, J gene, D gene, clone size, CDR3 DNA, CDR3 protein. D genes are given only for firm matches. A clone size is listed for some rows: how often the clone was seen (once, few, many), or a class if it is expanded.

>TRBV6-5|TRBJ1-1|TRBD1|.
TGTGCCACCAACAGGGGAGGGACTGAAGCTTTCTTT
CATNRGGTEAFF
>TRBV19|TRBJ1-2|.|few
TGTGCCAGTAGTTCGCCTACAGGACTAGCTAACTATGGCTACACCTTC
CASSSPTGLANYGYTF
>TRBV19|TRBJ2-3|.|few
TGTGCCAGTAGTATAGACGGCACAGATACGCAGTATTTT
CASSIDGTDTQYF
>TRBV9|TRBJ1-6|.|.
TGTGCCAGCAGCGCCCACCGACCGAATTCACCCCTCCACTTT
CASSAHRPNSPLHF
>TRBV7-2|TRBJ1-1|.|.
TGTGCCAGCAGCCTCGACGGGGACACTGAAGCTTTCTTT
CASSLDGDTEAFF
>TRBV25-1|TRBJ1-4|.|.
TGTGCCAGCTCGCCCGGGACATTGGGTGAAAAACTGTTTTTT
CASSPGTLGEKLFF
>TRBV4-1|TRBJ1-1|.|.
TGCGCCAGCAGCCAAGGACAGTTGAACACTGAAGCTTTCTTT
CASSQGQLNTEAFF
>TRBV19|TRBJ2-2|.|.
TGTGCCAGTAGTATAATCCCACGCATTGGGGAGCTGTTTTTT
CASSIIPRIGELFF
>TRBV29-1|TRBJ2-3|TRBD1|.
TGCAGCGTTGGGGACAGGGGGCCCACAGATACGCAGTATTTT
CSVGDRGPTDTQYF
>TRBV27|TRBJ2-5|.|.
TGTGCCAGCAGTTCTAGGGAGACCCAGTACTTC
CASSSRETQYF
>TRBV30|TRBJ2-7|.|.
TGTGCCTGGTCGTCTTTCGCGGTCGAGCAGTACTTC
CAWSSFAVEQYF
>TRBV7-2|TRBJ1-2|.|.
TGTGCCAGCAGCTTGGGGCGCGGCTACACCTTC
CASSLGRGYTF
>TRBV11-2|TRBJ2-5|TRBD2|.
TGTGCCAGCAGCTTAGTCCCCCTAGCGGGGGGCTACGAGACCCAGTACTTC
CASSLVPLAGGYETQYF
>TRBV2|TRBJ1-1|.|few
TGTGCCAGCAGTCGTGACGTTGGTAACACTGAAGCTTTCTTT
CASSRDVGNTEAFF
>TRBV29-1|TRBJ2-7|.|once
TGCAGCGTTGAGCCAGTTGCAGGCTACGAGCAGTACTTC
CSVEPVAGYEQYF